These T cell receptor beta chains were read from a single sample in a study of blood T cell repertoires in COVID-19. The protocol was immunoSEQ multiplex PCR, while the TCRdb copy is restricted to in-frame clones and leaves out a portion. The sample has about 83,000 clones, about 87% seen once. Sequenced input: peripheral blood. These receptors all come from an elderly man with active or convalescent COVID-19. The CDR3 runs from the conserved cysteine through the conserved F or W. The order of the fields is V gene, J gene, D gene, CDR3 length, clone size, CDR3 DNA, CDR3 protein. D genes are given only for firm matches. The listing skips clone size in some rows; elsewhere it reads once, few, many or a size class.

v_call: TRBV19; j_call: TRBJ1-5; d_call: NA; cdr3_length: 13; clone_size: NA; cdr3_nt: TGTGCCAGTAGAACAGATCAGGATCAGCCCCAGCATTTT; cdr3_aa: CASRTDQDQPQHF
v_call: TRBV7-9; j_call: TRBJ2-3; d_call: TRBD2; cdr3_length: 15; clone_size: NA; cdr3_nt: TGTGCCAGCAGCCGCCTAGCGGGGGGGCAAGATACGCAGTATTTT; cdr3_aa: CASSRLAGGQDTQYF
v_call: TRBV5-6; j_call: TRBJ2-4; d_call: NA; cdr3_length: 15; clone_size: NA; cdr3_nt: TGTGCCAGCAGCCCGGCAGGGGGGAGAGGGAACATTCAGTACTTC; cdr3_aa: CASSPAGGRGNIQYF
v_call: TRBV11-2; j_call: TRBJ2-2; d_call: TRBD2; cdr3_length: 17; clone_size: NA; cdr3_nt: TGTGCCAGCAGCTCATCCGGGACTAGCATATACACCGGGGAGCTGTTTTTT; cdr3_aa: CASSSSGTSIYTGELFF
v_call: TRBV28; j_call: TRBJ2-5; d_call: NA; cdr3_length: 13; clone_size: NA; cdr3_nt: TGTGCCAGCAGTATTACCGGGGTTCGGACCCAGTACTTC; cdr3_aa: CASSITGVRTQYF
v_call: TRBV6-5; j_call: TRBJ1-5; d_call: TRBD1; cdr3_length: 15; clone_size: NA; cdr3_nt: TGTGCCAGCAGTCTAGACAGGGGGGGCAATCAGCCCCAGCATTTT; cdr3_aa: CASSLDRGGNQPQHF
v_call: TRBV2; j_call: TRBJ1-5; d_call: NA; cdr3_length: 16; clone_size: NA; cdr3_nt: TGTGCCAGCAGTGAAGCCTACCGCCAGGGAGGCCAGCCCCAGCATTTT; cdr3_aa: CASSEAYRQGGQPQHF
v_call: TRBV2; j_call: TRBJ1-6; d_call: TRBD1; cdr3_length: 15; clone_size: NA; cdr3_nt: TGTGCCAGCAGTGTGTTACAGGGGGGAAATTCACCCCTCCACTTT; cdr3_aa: CASSVLQGGNSPLHF
v_call: TRBV6-5; j_call: TRBJ2-2; d_call: NA; cdr3_length: 13; clone_size: NA; cdr3_nt: TGTGCCAGCAGGCTCGGGGTAACCGGGGAGCTGTTTTTT; cdr3_aa: CASRLGVTGELFF
v_call: TRBV25-1; j_call: TRBJ1-1; d_call: NA; cdr3_length: 12; clone_size: NA; cdr3_nt: TGTGCCAGCAGTGAAGGGGGGTGGAAAGCTTTCTTT; cdr3_aa: CASSEGGWKAFF
v_call: TRBV5-1; j_call: TRBJ1-4; d_call: NA; cdr3_length: 16; clone_size: NA; cdr3_nt: TGCGCCAGCAGCTTGGACAGGGTCGAGGTGGGTGAAAAACTGTTTTTT; cdr3_aa: CASSLDRVEVGEKLFF
v_call: TRBV7-9; j_call: TRBJ2-2; d_call: NA; cdr3_length: 13; clone_size: NA; cdr3_nt: TGTGCCAGCAGCTTCCCGGGCACCGGGGAGCTGTTTTTT; cdr3_aa: CASSFPGTGELFF
v_call: TRBV7-9; j_call: TRBJ2-1; d_call: TRBD1; cdr3_length: 18; clone_size: NA; cdr3_nt: TGTGCCAGCAGCCATATCCGGGACAGGGGATCTTGGTTGGGTGAGCAGTTCTTC; cdr3_aa: CASSHIRDRGSWLGEQFF
v_call: TRBV28; j_call: TRBJ1-4; d_call: NA; cdr3_length: 14; clone_size: NA; cdr3_nt: TGTGCCAGCAGTTTAAGTGGCCCTAATGAAAAACTGTTTTTT; cdr3_aa: CASSLSGPNEKLFF
v_call: TRBV30; j_call: TRBJ1-6; d_call: NA; cdr3_length: 14; clone_size: few; cdr3_nt: TGTGCCTGGAGCGTCGACAGGAGGAATTCACCCCTCCACTTT; cdr3_aa: CAWSVDRRNSPLHF
v_call: TRBV5-1; j_call: TRBJ1-5; d_call: NA; cdr3_length: 15; clone_size: NA; cdr3_nt: TGCGCCAGCAGCCTAATACAGCATAGCAATCAGCCCCAGCATTTT; cdr3_aa: CASSLIQHSNQPQHF
v_call: TRBV5-1; j_call: TRBJ2-1; d_call: NA; cdr3_length: 14; clone_size: NA; cdr3_nt: TGCGCCAGCAGCTCTATTACTCGGGCAGGGGAGCAGTTCTTC; cdr3_aa: CASSSITRAGEQFF
v_call: TRBV24-1; j_call: TRBJ1-2; d_call: NA; cdr3_length: 13; clone_size: NA; cdr3_nt: TGTGCCACCAGTGATCGACAGGATTATGGCTACACCTTC; cdr3_aa: CATSDRQDYGYTF
v_call: TRBV7-3; j_call: TRBJ2-3; d_call: TRBD1; cdr3_length: 14; clone_size: NA; cdr3_nt: TGTGCCAGCAGCCGGGACAGGGGAGCAGATACGCAGTATTTT; cdr3_aa: CASSRDRGADTQYF
v_call: TRBV19; j_call: TRBJ2-4; d_call: NA; cdr3_length: 18; clone_size: NA; cdr3_nt: TGTGCCAGTAGTATCCGGGATGGTTTGGGGGCGGGCAAAAACATTCAGTACTTC; cdr3_aa: CASSIRDGLGAGKNIQYF
v_call: TRBV9; j_call: TRBJ2-3; d_call: TRBD2; cdr3_length: 17; clone_size: once; cdr3_nt: TGTGCCAGCAGCGCGGCCCGACTAGCGGGGCTGGAAGATACGCAGTATTTT; cdr3_aa: CASSAARLAGLEDTQYF
v_call: TRBV5-1; j_call: TRBJ1-6; d_call: NA; cdr3_length: 16; clone_size: NA; cdr3_nt: TGCGCCAGCAGCTTTCGACAGGCCGATGGGCATTCACCCCTCCACTTT; cdr3_aa: CASSFRQADGHSPLHF
v_call: TRBV30; j_call: TRBJ1-2; d_call: TRBD1; cdr3_length: 13; clone_size: once; cdr3_nt: TGTGCCTGGGCCCGGGACAGGGGGCTTGGCTACACCTTC; cdr3_aa: CAWARDRGLGYTF
v_call: TRBV30; j_call: TRBJ1-2; d_call: NA; cdr3_length: 13; clone_size: NA; cdr3_nt: TGTGCCGGGGTTGACACGTCGGACTATGGCTACACCTTC; cdr3_aa: CAGVDTSDYGYTF
v_call: TRBV18; j_call: TRBJ2-2; d_call: TRBD2; cdr3_length: 18; clone_size: once; cdr3_nt: TGTGCCAGCTCCCCCATGAACCCCAGCGGGGGATACACCGGGGAGCTGTTTTTT; cdr3_aa: CASSPMNPSGGYTGELFF
v_call: TRBV24-1; j_call: TRBJ1-5; d_call: NA; cdr3_length: 17; clone_size: NA; cdr3_nt: TGTGCCCCCAATATCCACGGCGGAAGATATAGCAATCAGCCCCAGCATTTT; cdr3_aa: CAPNIHGGRYSNQPQHF